This T cell receptor (beta chain) is drawn from a study of blood T cell repertoires in COVID-19. Across the whole study: COVID-19 samples collected from the United States, Italy and Spain covered acute and convalescent phases. PBMCs, B-cell-depleted T cells, or T cells provided the cDNA or gDNA that made up the material.

Germline lookup yields CDR1 SGHKS and CDR2 YYEKEE (reference sequence). The CDR3 sequence is 11 residues long. Trimming pared 0 bases from V and 8 bases from J, leaving 5 bases between. Profiling relied on immunoSEQ multiplex PCR, and the TCRdb table lists in-frame clones only, not all of them. The sample has 200,000 to 250,000 clones, roughly 89% seen once. The receptor's source is a man aged 30 to 45 who had recovered from COVID-19. The sequencing sample was made of peripheral blood. This chain uses TRBV5-5 with TRBJ1-2; D is unresolved. DNA of the CDR3: TGTGCCAGCAGCTTGGACTGGGGCTACACCTTC. It translates to CASSLDWGYTF.